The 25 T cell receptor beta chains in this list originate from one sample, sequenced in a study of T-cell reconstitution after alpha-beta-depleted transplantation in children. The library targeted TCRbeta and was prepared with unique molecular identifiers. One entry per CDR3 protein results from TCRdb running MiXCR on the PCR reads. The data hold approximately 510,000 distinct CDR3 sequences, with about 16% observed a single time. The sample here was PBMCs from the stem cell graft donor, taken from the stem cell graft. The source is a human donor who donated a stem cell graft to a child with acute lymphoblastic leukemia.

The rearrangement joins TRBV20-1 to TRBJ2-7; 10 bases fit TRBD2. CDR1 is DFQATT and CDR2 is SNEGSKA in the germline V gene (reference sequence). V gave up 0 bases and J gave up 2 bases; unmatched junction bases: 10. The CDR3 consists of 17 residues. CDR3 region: CSARDLGTSVLPYEQYF. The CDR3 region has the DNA TGCAGTGCTAGAGATTTAGGGACTAGCGTCCTCCCCTACGAGCAGTACTTC.

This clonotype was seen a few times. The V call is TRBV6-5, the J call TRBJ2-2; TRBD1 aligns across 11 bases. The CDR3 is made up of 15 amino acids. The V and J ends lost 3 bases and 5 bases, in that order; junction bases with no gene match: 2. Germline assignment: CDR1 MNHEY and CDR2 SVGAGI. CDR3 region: CASSYRDRGTGELFF. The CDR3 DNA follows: TGTGCCAGCAGTTATCGGGACAGGGGGACCGGGGAGCTGTTTTTT.

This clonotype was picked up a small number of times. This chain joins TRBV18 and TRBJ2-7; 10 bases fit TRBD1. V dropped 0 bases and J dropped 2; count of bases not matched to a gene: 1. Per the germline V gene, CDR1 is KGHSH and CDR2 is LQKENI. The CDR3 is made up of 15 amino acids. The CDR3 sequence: CASSPPGTGAYEQYF. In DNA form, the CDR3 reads TGTGCCAGCTCACCACCCGGGACAGGGGCCTACGAGCAGTACTTC.

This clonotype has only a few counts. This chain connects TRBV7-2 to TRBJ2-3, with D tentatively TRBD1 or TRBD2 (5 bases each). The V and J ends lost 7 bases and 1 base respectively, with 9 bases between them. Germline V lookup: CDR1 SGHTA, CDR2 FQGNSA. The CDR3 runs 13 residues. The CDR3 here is CASTRGGTDTQYF. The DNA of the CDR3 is TGTGCCAGCACTCGAGGGGGCACAGATACGCAGTATTTT.

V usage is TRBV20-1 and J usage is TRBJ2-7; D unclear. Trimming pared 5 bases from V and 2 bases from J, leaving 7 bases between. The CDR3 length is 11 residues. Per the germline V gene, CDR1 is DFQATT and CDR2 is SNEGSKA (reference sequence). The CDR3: CSARTPYEQYF. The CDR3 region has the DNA TGCAGTGCTCGAACCCCCTACGAGCAGTACTTC.

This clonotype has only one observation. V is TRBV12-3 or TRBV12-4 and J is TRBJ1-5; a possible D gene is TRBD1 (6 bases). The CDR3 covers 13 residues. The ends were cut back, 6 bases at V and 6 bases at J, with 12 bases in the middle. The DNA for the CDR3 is TGTGCCAGCAGCAGGGGTTATAGTCAGCCCCAGCATTTT. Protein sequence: CASSRGYSQPQHF.

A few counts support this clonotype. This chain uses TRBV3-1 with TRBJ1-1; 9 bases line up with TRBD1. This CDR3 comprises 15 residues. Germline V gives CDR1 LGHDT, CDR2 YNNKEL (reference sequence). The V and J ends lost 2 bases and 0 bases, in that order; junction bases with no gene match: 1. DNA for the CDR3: TGTGCCAGCAGCCAATGGGACAGGGTGAACACTGAAGCTTTCTTT. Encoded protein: CASSQWDRVNTEAFF.

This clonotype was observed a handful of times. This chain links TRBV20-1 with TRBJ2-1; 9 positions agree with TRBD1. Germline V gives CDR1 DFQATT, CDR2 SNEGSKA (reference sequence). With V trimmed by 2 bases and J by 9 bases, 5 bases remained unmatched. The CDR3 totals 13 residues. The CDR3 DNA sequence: TGCAGTGCTAGAAGGACAGGGGAAACTGAGCAGTTCTTC. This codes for CSARRTGETEQFF.

CDR3 DNA: TGTGCCAGCAGGGAGCAGACAGGGGGCTTTGCTGAAGCTTTCTTT. Protein: CASREQTGGFAEAFF. The chain combines TRBV12-3 or TRBV12-4 with TRBJ1-1; 10 bases agree with TRBD1. After removal of 6 bases from V and 6 bases from J, the junction contained 10 bases not matched to a gene. The CDR3 has 15 amino acids.

In nucleotides, the CDR3 is TGTGCCAGCAGCAGTGACGGCCGACCTTTCGATACGCAGTATTTT. It translates to CASSSDGRPFDTQYF. V usage is TRBV5-4 and J usage is TRBJ2-3, with D uncertain. The V gene's germline CDR1 is SGHNT and CDR2 YYREEE (reference sequence). Trimming stripped 4 bases from V and 6 bases from J, with 18 bases between. CDR3 size: 15 residues.

The CDR3 reads CATAPTSDGSREQYF. The CDR3 nucleotides are TGTGCCACAGCGCCTACTTCGGACGGTTCTCGCGAGCAGTACTTC. The chain uses TRBV15 and TRBJ2-7; no clear D gene. Deletions cut 9 bases from V and 6 bases from J, with 24 bases between. This CDR3 contains 15 residues. Germline V lookup: CDR1 LNHNV, CDR2 YYDKDF (reference sequence).

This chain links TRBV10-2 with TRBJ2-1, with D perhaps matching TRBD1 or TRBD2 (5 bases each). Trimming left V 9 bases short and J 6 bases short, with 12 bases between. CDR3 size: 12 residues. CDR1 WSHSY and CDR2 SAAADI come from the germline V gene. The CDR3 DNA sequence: TGCGCCAGGGGGGACGACCCCAATGAGCAGTTCTTC. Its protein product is CARGDDPNEQFF.

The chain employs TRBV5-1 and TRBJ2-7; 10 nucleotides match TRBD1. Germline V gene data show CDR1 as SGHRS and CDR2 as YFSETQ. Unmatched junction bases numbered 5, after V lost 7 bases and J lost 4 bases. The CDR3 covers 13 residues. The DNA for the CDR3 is TGCGCCAGCTCGACAGGGGGCAGGTACGAGCAGTACTTC. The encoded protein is CASSTGGRYEQYF.

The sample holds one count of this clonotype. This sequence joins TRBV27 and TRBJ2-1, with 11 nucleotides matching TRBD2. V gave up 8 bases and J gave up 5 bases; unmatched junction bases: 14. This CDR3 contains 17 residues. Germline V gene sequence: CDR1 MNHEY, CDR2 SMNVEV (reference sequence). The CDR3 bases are TGTGCCAGCTTCACCATAGCGGGAGGGCTATACAACAATGAGCAGTTCTTC. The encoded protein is CASFTIAGGLYNNEQFF.

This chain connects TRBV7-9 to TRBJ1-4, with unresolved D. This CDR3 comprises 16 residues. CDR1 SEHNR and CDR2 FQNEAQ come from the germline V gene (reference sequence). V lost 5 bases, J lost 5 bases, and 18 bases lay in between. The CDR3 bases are TGTGCCAGCAGCCCGCCCGTGCCAGCGAACAATGAAAAACTGTTTTTT. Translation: CASSPPVPANNEKLFF.

The CDR3 reads CASSLSGTPEAFF. The CDR3 DNA reads TGTGCCAGCAGCTTGAGTGGGACACCTGAAGCTTTCTTT. The V and J genes are TRBV5-4 and TRBJ1-1; the D gene is possibly TRBD1 (6 bases). This CDR3 has 13 residues. V was shortened by 1 base and J by 6 bases, with 10 bases between the two germline ends. From germline, CDR1 is SGHNT and CDR2 YYREEE (reference sequence).

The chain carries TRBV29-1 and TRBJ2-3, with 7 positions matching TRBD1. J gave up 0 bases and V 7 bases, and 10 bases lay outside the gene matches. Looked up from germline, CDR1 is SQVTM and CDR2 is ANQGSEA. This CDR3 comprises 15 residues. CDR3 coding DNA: TGCAGCGCCAAGGTCAGGGGGAAAAGCACAGATACGCAGTATTTT. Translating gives CSAKVRGKSTDTQYF.

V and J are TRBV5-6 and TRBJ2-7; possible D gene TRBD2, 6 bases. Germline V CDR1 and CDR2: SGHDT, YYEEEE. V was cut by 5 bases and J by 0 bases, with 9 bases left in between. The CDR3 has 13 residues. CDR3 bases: TGTGCCAGCAGGGGCGGGGCCTCCTACGAGCAGTACTTC. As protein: CASRGGASYEQYF.

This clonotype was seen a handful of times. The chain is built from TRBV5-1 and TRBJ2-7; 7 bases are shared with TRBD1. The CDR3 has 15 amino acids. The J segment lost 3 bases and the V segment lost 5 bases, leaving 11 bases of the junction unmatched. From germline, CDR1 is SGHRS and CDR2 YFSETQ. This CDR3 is CASRYGTDVVYEQYF. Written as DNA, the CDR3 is TGCGCCAGCAGGTATGGGACAGATGTGGTCTACGAGCAGTACTTC.

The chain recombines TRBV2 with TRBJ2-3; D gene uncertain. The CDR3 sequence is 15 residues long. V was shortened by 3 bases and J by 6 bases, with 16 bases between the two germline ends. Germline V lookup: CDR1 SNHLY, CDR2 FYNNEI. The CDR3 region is CASSEYVEIRDTQYF. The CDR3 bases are TGTGCCAGCAGTGAGTATGTAGAGATTCGCGATACGCAGTATTTT.

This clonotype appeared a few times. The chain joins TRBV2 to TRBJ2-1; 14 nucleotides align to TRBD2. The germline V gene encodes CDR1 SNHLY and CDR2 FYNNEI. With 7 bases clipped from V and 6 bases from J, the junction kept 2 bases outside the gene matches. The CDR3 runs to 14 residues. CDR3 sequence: CASTGLAGVNEQFF. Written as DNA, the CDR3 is TGTGCCAGCACGGGACTAGCGGGAGTCAATGAGCAGTTCTTC. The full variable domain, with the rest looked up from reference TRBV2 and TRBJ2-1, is EPEVTQTPSHQVTQMGQEVILRCVPISNHLYFYWYRQILGQKVEFLVSFYNNEISEKSEIFDDQFSVERPDGSNFTLKIRSTKLEDSAMYFCASTGLAGVNEQFFGPGTRLTVL.

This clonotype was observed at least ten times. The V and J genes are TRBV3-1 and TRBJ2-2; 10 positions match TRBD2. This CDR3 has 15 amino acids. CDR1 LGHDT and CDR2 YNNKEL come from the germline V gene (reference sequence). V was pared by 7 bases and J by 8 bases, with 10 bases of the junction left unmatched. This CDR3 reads CASTVTSGEDGELFF. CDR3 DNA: TGTGCCAGCACAGTTACTAGCGGGGAGGATGGGGAGCTGTTTTTT.

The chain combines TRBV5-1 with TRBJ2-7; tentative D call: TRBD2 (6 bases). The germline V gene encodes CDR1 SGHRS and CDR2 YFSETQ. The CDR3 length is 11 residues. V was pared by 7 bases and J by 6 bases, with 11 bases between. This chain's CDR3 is CASGDGGEQYF. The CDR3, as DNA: TGCGCCAGCGGCGACGGGGGCGAGCAGTACTTC.

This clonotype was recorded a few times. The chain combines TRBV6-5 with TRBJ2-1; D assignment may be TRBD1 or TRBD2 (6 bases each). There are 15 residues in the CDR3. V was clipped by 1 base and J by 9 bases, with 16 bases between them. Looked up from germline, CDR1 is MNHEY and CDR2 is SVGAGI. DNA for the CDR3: TGTGCCAGCAGTTACTTTCGGGGGCAATCCGGTGAGCAGTTCTTC. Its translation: CASSYFRGQSGEQFF.

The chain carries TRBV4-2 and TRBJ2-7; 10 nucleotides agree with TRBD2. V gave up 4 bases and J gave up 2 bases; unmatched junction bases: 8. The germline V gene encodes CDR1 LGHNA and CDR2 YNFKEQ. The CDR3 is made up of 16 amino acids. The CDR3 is CASSLGLAVQTYEQYF. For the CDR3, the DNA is TGTGCCAGCAGCCTCGGACTAGCGGTTCAGACCTACGAGCAGTACTTC.